A selection of T cell receptor beta chains follows, all from one sample in a study of blood T cell repertoires in COVID-19. Assay used: immunoSEQ multiplex PCR; TCRdb lists only in-frame clones, some missing. The repertoire holds 150,000 to 200,000 clones, with approximately 80% as singletons. Sequencing used PBMCs or T cells enriched from blood (not recorded which). The receptors originated from a man aged 55 to 69 who had been exposed to COVID-19. CDR3s include the opening cysteine and the closing phenylalanine or tryptophan. The D gene is left open where the match is weak. Only some rows state a clone size, as once, few, many or a class for expanded clones.

NA	TRBV5-1	TRBJ2-3	NA	TGCGCCAGCAGCTTGATTAGATTTTTTGGCACAGATACGCAGTATTTT	CASSLIRFFGTDTQYF
few	TRBV7-6	TRBJ2-1	TRBD1	TGTGCCAGCAGCGCCGGGACAGGCAATGAGCAGTTCTTC	CASSAGTGNEQFF
few	TRBV19	TRBJ1-1	TRBD1	TGTGCCAGTAGCCAGGACAGGGGAGTACGGGACACTGAAGCTTTCTTT	CASSQDRGVRDTEAFF
NA	TRBV6-5	TRBJ2-7	TRBD2	TGTGCCAGCAGCCCGGGGGGTAGCGGAGACTACGAGCAGTACTTC	CASSPGGSGDYEQYF
once	TRBV5-1	TRBJ1-1	NA	TGCGCCAGCAGCTTGTACATGGGAGACACTGAAGCTTTCTTT	CASSLYMGDTEAFF
NA	TRBV2	TRBJ1-3	NA	TGTGCCAGCAGTGGGGCTGGACAGCTGCCCTCTGGAAACACCATATATTTT	CASSGAGQLPSGNTIYF
NA	TRBV18	TRBJ2-3	TRBD2	TGTGCCAGCTCACCTGAAGCGGGATCAGATACGCAGTATTTT	CASSPEAGSDTQYF
NA	TRBV5-1	TRBJ1-1	NA	TGCGCCAGCAGCTTGGATGGGGGCCCTGGTGAAGCTTTCTTT	CASSLDGGPGEAFF
NA	TRBV7-8	TRBJ2-5	TRBD2	TGTGCCAGCAGAACTAGCGGGAGTCAAGAGACCCAGTACTTC	CASRTSGSQETQYF
NA	TRBV28	TRBJ2-2	NA	TGTGCCAGCTCAACCGGGGAGCTGTTTTTT	CASSTGELFF
NA	TRBV7-9	TRBJ2-7	TRBD2	TGTGCCAGCAGCCCTTCGGGGGGGGAGTTTGGGCTACGTCGCTACGAGCAGTACTTC	CASSPSGGEFGLRRYEQYF
NA	TRBV9	TRBJ2-7	NA	TGTGCCAGCAGCGAGGGGCCCACCTACGAGCAGTACTTC	CASSEGPTYEQYF
NA	TRBV3-1/TRBV3-2	TRBJ2-1	TRBD1	TGTGCCAGCAGCATCCGAGGACAGGGTGGGAATGAGCAGTTCTTC	CASSIRGQGGNEQFF
few	TRBV25-1	TRBJ1-2	TRBD1	TGTGCCAGCAGTGACCTCGGGACAGGGGGCCTTGATGGCTACACCTTC	CASSDLGTGGLDGYTF
NA	TRBV9	TRBJ2-7	NA	TGTGCCAGCAGCCCCCGACCGAGGGCCTACGAGCAGTACTTC	CASSPRPRAYEQYF
NA	TRBV19	TRBJ1-3	NA	TGTGCCAGTAGCGCAGACAGGAGCTCTGGAAACACCATATATTTT	CASSADRSSGNTIYF
NA	TRBV7-6	TRBJ2-2	TRBD2	TGTGCCAGCAGCTTGGGGACTAGTTTTTACCCCGGGGAGCTGTTTTTT	CASSLGTSFYPGELFF
NA	TRBV7-2	TRBJ1-3	NA	TGTGCCAGCAGTCCCGAGGCTTGGGGGCTCGGAAACACCATATATTTT	CASSPEAWGLGNTIYF
NA	TRBV6-5	TRBJ1-1	NA	TGTGCCAGCACAAAGGGAGGGTCCATGAACACTGAAGCTTTCTTT	CASTKGGSMNTEAFF
NA	TRBV5-8	TRBJ2-5	TRBD1	TGTGCCAGCAGCCCGGACAGGGGCCGGGAGACCCAGTACTTC	CASSPDRGRETQYF
NA	TRBV28	TRBJ1-1	TRBD1	TGTGCCAGCAGTTTATCCTCCCCGGGACAGGGGAGAGCTTTCTTT	CASSLSSPGQGRAFF
NA	TRBV11-2	TRBJ2-1	TRBD2	TGTGCCAGCAGCTCAATAGCGGGAGACTACAATGAGCAGTTCTTC	CASSSIAGDYNEQFF
NA	TRBV27	TRBJ1-3	NA	TGTGCCAGCAAGCCAGGGGCTGGAAACACCATATATTTT	CASKPGAGNTIYF
NA	TRBV5-1	TRBJ1-2	NA	TGCGCCAGCAGCTTGGAACAGGGCCCCTATGGCTACACCTTC	CASSLEQGPYGYTF
NA	TRBV30	TRBJ2-7	NA	TGTGCCTTTAATGCACAGGCCCCCTACGAGCAGTACTTC	CAFNAQAPYEQYF
NA	TRBV18	TRBJ1-1	TRBD1	TGTGCCAGCTCCCCGCTTCAGGGGGGTAAGAACACTGAAGCTTTCTTT	CASSPLQGGKNTEAFF
NA	TRBV24-1	TRBJ2-7	TRBD1	TGTGCCACCAGCGGGACAGGTGGCGAGCAGTACTTC	CATSGTGGEQYF
NA	TRBV14	TRBJ1-6	NA	TGTGCCAGCAGCCACTACGAGGGACTGAGCTCCTATAATTCACCCCTCCACTTT	CASSHYEGLSSYNSPLHF
NA	TRBV21-1	TRBJ2-7	NA	TGTGCCAGCAGGAAAAGGGACGGGCAGGGGCCTAGAGACGAGCAGTACTTC	CASRKRDGQGPRDEQYF
NA	TRBV7-9	TRBJ2-7	NA	TGTGCCAGCAGGAGCAACTCCTACGAGCAGTACTTC	CASRSNSYEQYF
once	TRBV5-1	TRBJ1-5	TRBD1	TGCGCCAGCAGCTCCCTACCGACAGGGAACAATCAGCCCCAGCATTTT	CASSSLPTGNNQPQHF
NA	TRBV28	TRBJ2-7	NA	TGTGCCAGCATCCCCGGAGGGCAGCCCTACGAGCAGTACTTC	CASIPGGQPYEQYF
once	TRBV19	TRBJ1-1	NA	TGTGCCAGTAGTTGGGCTGTTGCCGCTGAAGCTTTCTTT	CASSWAVAAEAFF
NA	TRBV4-2	TRBJ2-2	TRBD2	TGTGCCAGCAGCCAAGGGTTACAAGCGGGAGGACGCACCGGGGAGCTGTTTTTT	CASSQGLQAGGRTGELFF
few	TRBV7-3	TRBJ2-7	TRBD2	TGTGCCAGCAGCTTATCCGCGGGAGCCTACGAGCAGTACTTC	CASSLSAGAYEQYF
NA	TRBV29-1	TRBJ1-4	TRBD1	TGCAGCGTGGGGGGGACAGGGGGATTTGAAAAACTGTTTTTT	CSVGGTGGFEKLFF
NA	TRBV7-2	TRBJ2-5	NA	TGTGCCAGCAGCTTTGGGACTGGGGGGACCCAGTACTTC	CASSFGTGGTQYF
NA	TRBV6-2/TRBV6-3	TRBJ2-7	NA	TGTGCCAGCAGTTACGCGAGGAATAGCCCTCTCTACGAGCAGTACTTC	CASSYARNSPLYEQYF
NA	TRBV3-1/TRBV3-2	TRBJ2-7	TRBD1	TGTGCCAGCAGCCGTCATGGGACAGGGTTCGTAGGCGAGCAGTACTTC	CASSRHGTGFVGEQYF
many	TRBV7-9	TRBJ2-1	NA	TGTGCCAGCAGCTTAAATGACAGGCCTTACAATGAGCAGTTCTTC	CASSLNDRPYNEQFF
NA	TRBV7-2	TRBJ1-5	TRBD1	TGTGCCAGCAGCTTCCGTCCAGGGGGCGGTTCCAATCAGCCCCAGCATTTT	CASSFRPGGGSNQPQHF
NA	TRBV11-2	TRBJ1-2	NA	TGTGCCAGCAGCCTGGGACAACTCTATGGCTACACCTTC	CASSLGQLYGYTF
NA	TRBV5-4	TRBJ1-2	TRBD1	TGTGCCAGCAGCTTAGGGACAGGCCGGGGCTACACCTTC	CASSLGTGRGYTF
NA	TRBV28	TRBJ2-2	NA	TGTGCCAGCTTAACGCCGGACAGGAACACCGGGGAGCTGTTTTTT	CASLTPDRNTGELFF
NA	TRBV12-3/TRBV12-4	TRBJ1-1	NA	TGTGCCAGCAGTTCTCCAGGGTACACTGAAGCTTTCTTT	CASSSPGYTEAFF
NA	TRBV7-8	TRBJ2-7	NA	TGTGCCAGCAGCATTTCCCTCCTTCGGGGACTTCGCTCCTACGAGCAGTACTTC	CASSISLLRGLRSYEQYF
NA	TRBV24-1	TRBJ1-4	NA	TGTGCCACCAGTGATGGACAGCCTAGTGAAAAACTGTTTTTT	CATSDGQPSEKLFF
NA	TRBV10-2	TRBJ2-1	TRBD1	TGCGCCATCTCTGGGCCAGGGGGCGCCGGGGATGAGCAGTTCTTC	CAISGPGGAGDEQFF
NA	TRBV7-8	TRBJ1-6	NA	TGTGCCAGCAGCCCGAGGGACTCCTATAATTCACCCCTCCACTTT	CASSPRDSYNSPLHF
NA	TRBV7-9	TRBJ2-1	NA	TGTGCCAGCAGCCTCACTAGCAGGCCCCACAATGAGCAGTTCTTC	CASSLTSRPHNEQFF
NA	TRBV3-1/TRBV3-2	TRBJ1-1	TRBD1	TGTGCCAGCAGCCAAGTACTCGGGTTCGGGACAGGTGGTTCTGAAGCTTTCTTT	CASSQVLGFGTGGSEAFF
NA	TRBV5-4	TRBJ2-7	TRBD2	TGTGCCAGCAGCTTGGGGACTAGCGGGAGAAACGAGCAGTACTTC	CASSLGTSGRNEQYF
NA	TRBV7-8	TRBJ1-6	TRBD1	TGTGCCAGCAGCAGAATCGGACAGGGGGTGAGGAATTCACCCCTCCACTTT	CASSRIGQGVRNSPLHF
NA	TRBV30	TRBJ1-1	TRBD1	TGTGCCTTTACCGGACAGGGGAACACTGAAGCTTTCTTT	CAFTGQGNTEAFF
many	TRBV24-1	TRBJ2-7	TRBD1	TGTGCCACCAGCGCCGACAGGGGTGGGTACGAGCAGTACTTC	CATSADRGGYEQYF
NA	TRBV7-2	TRBJ1-1	NA	TGTGCCAGCAGCCCGGAGTGGTCGTCCCCTGAAGCTTTCTTT	CASSPEWSSPEAFF
NA	TRBV18	TRBJ1-1	TRBD1	TGTGCCAGCTCACCGGGGACAGTCGCCTTACTAAACACTGAAGCTTTCTTT	CASSPGTVALLNTEAFF
once	TRBV12-3/TRBV12-4	TRBJ2-3	NA	TGTGCCAGCAGTTTAGGTCGAGGGGATACGCAGTATTTT	CASSLGRGDTQYF
NA	TRBV5-1	TRBJ1-1	NA	TGCGCCAGCAGCTTGGCCTACGGGGGCACTGAAGCTTTCTTT	CASSLAYGGTEAFF
NA	TRBV24-1	TRBJ2-7	NA	TGTGCCACCAGTGATGCAGGGTTCGAGCAGTACTTC	CATSDAGFEQYF